These 25 T cell receptor beta chains were sequenced from one sample in a study of blood T cell repertoires in COVID-19. Generated by immunoSEQ multiplex PCR, the TCRdb table keeps only in-frame clones and is missing some. There are about 210,000 clones in the sample; 70% to 85% occur only once, and around 9.5% lies in the top ten. Sequenced: peripheral blood. These receptors were obtained from a middle-aged man with active or convalescent COVID-19.

The chain couples TRBV5-1 to TRBJ1-2, with D possibly matching TRBD1 (6 bases). CDR1 is SGHRS, CDR2 YFSETQ, per germline. The CDR3 sequence is 14 residues long. Trimming stripped 0 bases from V and 7 bases from J, with 13 bases between. CDR3 amino acids: CASSLGGPSGGYTF. CDR3 nucleotides: TGCGCCAGCAGCTTGGGGGGGCCATCCGGTGGCTACACCTTC.

The chain links TRBV19 to TRBJ2-5; possible D gene TRBD1, 7 bases. Trimming removed 3 bases at V and 4 bases at J, with 9 bases between. CDR1 and CDR2 from the germline V gene are LNHDA and SQIVND (reference sequence). CDR3 size: 13 residues. The CDR3 bases are TGTGCCAGTAGTATTCAGGGGGGAGAGACCCAGTACTTC. This gives the protein CASSIQGGETQYF. The variable domain in full, with the rest retrieved from reference TRBV19 and TRBJ2-5, is DGGITQSPKYLFRKEGQNVTLSCEQNLNHDAMYWYRQDPGQGLRLIYYSQIVNDFQKGDIAEGYSVSREKKESFPLTVTSAQKNPTAFYLCASSIQGGETQYFGPGTRLLVL.

This clone was observed a handful of times. V and J are TRBV6-5 and TRBJ1-2, with D possibly TRBD1 on 5 matching bases. V dropped 7 bases and J dropped 0 bases, with 9 bases sitting between them. This CDR3 comprises 13 residues. Germline CDR1 MNHEY, CDR2 SVGAGI. The CDR3 is CASTPGSNYGYTF. CDR3 DNA sequence: TGTGCCAGCACCCCAGGGTCTAACTATGGCTACACCTTC.

This clone was counted only a few times. V and J are TRBV19 and TRBJ1-1, with 9 bases aligning to TRBD1. V lost 5 bases and J lost 4; bases outside the gene matches: 8. Germline V gene lookup returns CDR1 LNHDA and CDR2 SQIVND (reference sequence). The CDR3 is 15 residues long. The CDR3 here is CASSVTGGAGTEAFF. CDR3 bases: TGTGCCAGTAGTGTCACAGGGGGCGCCGGCACTGAAGCTTTCTTT.

The J gene is TRBJ1-2, the V gene TRBV5-1; tentatively, D is TRBD1 (5 bases). The germline V gene has CDR1 SGHRS and CDR2 YFSETQ. The CDR3 sequence is 13 residues long. Trimming left V 4 bases short and J 8 bases short, with 15 bases between. The CDR3 protein is CASSTGTEGGYTF. CDR3 DNA sequence: TGCGCCAGCAGCACCGGGACGGAGGGCGGCTACACCTTC.

The chain links TRBV18 to TRBJ1-1; 12 positions match TRBD1. V gave up 1 base and J gave up 4 bases; unmatched junction bases: 4. CDR1 is KGHSH and CDR2 is LQKENI in the germline V gene. This CDR3 comprises 16 residues. CDR3 in DNA: TGTGCCAGCTCACCACAGGGACAGGGGGCAGGCACTGAAGCTTTCTTT. Its protein is CASSPQGQGAGTEAFF.

The chain combines TRBV6-5 with TRBJ2-7, with D possibly being TRBD1 (5 bases). CDR1 and CDR2 (germline): MNHEY, SVGAGI. The CDR3 has 13 amino acids. V was trimmed by 5 bases and J by 3 bases, leaving 11 bases between them. The CDR3 is CASSRQGDYEQYV. CDR3 in DNA: TGTGCCAGCAGTCGACAAGGGGACTACGAGCAGTACGTC.

The chain uses TRBV19 and TRBJ1-3, with D possibly matching TRBD1 (5 bases). V dropped 6 bases and J dropped 0 bases, with 9 bases sitting between them. This CDR3 has 14 amino acids. Germline lookup yields CDR1 LNHDA and CDR2 SQIVND (reference sequence). CDR3 protein: CASSTGNSGNTIYF. Here the CDR3 DNA reads TGTGCCAGTAGCACAGGTAACTCTGGAAACACCATATATTTT.

The chain joins TRBV7-9 to TRBJ1-2; 8 nucleotides line up with TRBD1. J lost 13 bases, V lost 5 bases, and 12 bases had no gene match. The CDR3 is 13 amino acids. CDR1 and CDR2 from the germline V gene are SEHNR and FQNEAQ (reference sequence). The CDR3 loop is CASSRTGTGGTTF. The CDR3 DNA reads as TGTGCCAGCAGCCGAACCGGGACAGGAGGTACCACCTTC.

The chain couples TRBV4-3 to TRBJ2-3; 10 bases are shared with TRBD1. CDR3 length: 17 amino acids. Germline values: CDR1 LGHNA, CDR2 YSLEER. After removal of 0 bases from V and 4 bases from J, the junction contained 7 bases not matched to a gene. CDR3: CASSQDDATGGADTQYF. The CDR3 DNA follows: TGCGCCAGCAGCCAAGACGATGCGACAGGGGGCGCAGATACGCAGTATTTT.

The chain joins TRBV18 to TRBJ1-6, with a weak D call TRBD1 (5 bases). CDR1 is KGHSH, CDR2 LQKENI, per germline. The CDR3 loop spans 15 amino acids. The V gene lost 3 bases and the J gene lost 7 bases, with 13 bases spanning the gap. CDR3 nucleotide sequence: TGTGCCAGCTCACCGAGAGTGGACATAAATTCACCCCTCCACTTT. It specifies CASSPRVDINSPLHF.

This chain uses TRBV28 with TRBJ2-7, with D maybe TRBD2 (6 bases). Trimming shortened V by 6 bases and J by 2 bases, and 17 bases separated the two germline ends. CDR3 length: 15 residues. CDR1 MDHEN and CDR2 SYDVKM come from the germline V gene. CDR3 protein: CASSPWRGVTYEQYF. CDR3 DNA sequence: TGTGCCAGCAGCCCCTGGAGGGGAGTCACCTACGAGCAGTACTTC.

This chain joins TRBV11-2 and TRBJ2-7, with TRBD2 matching over 11 bases. The V and J ends lost 1 base and 2 bases, in that order; junction bases with no gene match: 4. Germline V gene lookup returns CDR1 SGHAT and CDR2 FQNNGV. There are 16 residues in the CDR3. The CDR3 DNA follows: TGTGCCAGCAGCTTAGGAGGTAGCGGGGGGGCCTACGAGCAGTACGTC. It codes for CASSLGGSGGAYEQYV.

This clone was detected once. The chain recombines TRBV6-1 with TRBJ1-6; D gene ambiguous. The CDR3 extends over 17 amino acids. Germline CDR1 is MNHNS and CDR2 is SASEGT. Trimming took off 3 bases at V and 0 bases at J, with 12 bases between the two ends. The CDR3 sequence: CASSDPTGSSYNSPLHF. CDR3 DNA sequence: TGTGCCAGCAGTGACCCCACGGGGAGCTCCTATAATTCACCCCTCCACTTT.

V gene TRBV25-1 combines with J gene TRBJ2-3; 8 nucleotides agree with TRBD1. Germline V gene lookup returns CDR1 MGHDK and CDR2 SYGVNS. This CDR3 region has 16 residues. The V segment lost 4 bases and the J segment 1 base; nucleotides outside the gene matches: 7. CDR3 nucleotides: TGTGCCAGCAGTGCCGTCAGGGGGCAGGGCACAGATACGCAGTATTTT. Its protein product is CASSAVRGQGTDTQYF.

In its sample, this clone was seen a few times. The rearrangement uses TRBV7-9 and TRBJ1-5; perhaps TRBD1 as D (6 bases). The CDR3 is made up of 15 amino acids. Germline loops: CDR1 SEHNR, CDR2 FQNEAQ (reference sequence). V gave up 5 bases and J gave up 3 bases, with 14 bases separating them. CDR3 nucleotide sequence: TGTGCCAGCAGCCCCCAAGGACAGTACAATCAGCCCCAGCATTTT. This codes for CASSPQGQYNQPQHF.

This CDR3 is CASSQSENEQFF. The CDR3, as DNA: TGTGCCAGCAGCCAAAGCGAAAATGAGCAGTTCTTC. V gene TRBV3-1 (or the pseudogene TRBV3-2) combines with J gene TRBJ2-1; no firm D call. CDR3 length equals 12 residues. Trimming took off 2 bases at V and 7 bases at J, with 6 bases between the two ends. CDR1 is LGHDT and CDR2 is YNNKEL in the germline V gene (reference sequence).

J is TRBJ1-2 and V is TRBV11-3, with a weak D call TRBD1 (6 bases). This CDR3 spans 18 amino acids. Germline values: CDR1 SGHNT, CDR2 YENEEA. V was trimmed by 7 bases and J by 2 bases, leaving 26 bases between them. The CDR3 here is CASMGREQGFSLNYGYTF. CDR3 DNA sequence: TGTGCCAGCATGGGGAGGGAACAGGGATTTTCTTTGAACTATGGCTACACCTTC.

J is TRBJ1-2 and V is TRBV19; D ambiguous. Deletions cut 3 bases from V and 3 bases from J, with 8 bases between. The CDR3 covers 13 residues. From germline, CDR1 is LNHDA and CDR2 SQIVND (reference sequence). The CDR3 DNA follows: TGTGCCAGTAGTATCGGGATAGACTATGGCTACACCTTC. Translated, it gives CASSIGIDYGYTF.

The chain links TRBV4-2 to TRBJ2-2, with D unclear. V was trimmed by 0 bases and J by 5 bases, leaving 7 bases between them. CDR3 length: 14 amino acids. Germline V CDR1 and CDR2: LGHNA, YNFKEQ. The CDR3 here is CASSQESGTGELFF. The DNA of the CDR3 is TGTGCCAGCAGCCAAGAGTCAGGAACCGGGGAGCTGTTTTTT.

This clone has just a few counts. The V gene is TRBV11-2, the J gene TRBJ1-1; 8 bases agree with TRBD1. V dropped 4 bases and J dropped 3; count of bases not matched to a gene: 7. CDR3 length equals 15 residues. Germline assignment: CDR1 SGHAT and CDR2 FQNNGV. The DNA for the CDR3 is TGTGCCAGCAGCTCCGGACAGGGATTGTACACTGAAGCTTTCTTT. This gives the protein CASSSGQGLYTEAFF.

The gene calls are TRBV24-1 and TRBJ2-1; 7 bases match TRBD2. Germline CDR1 reads KGHDR; CDR2 reads SFDVKD. This CDR3 spans 16 amino acids. The junction had 6 bases not matched to a gene; V was cut back by 4 bases and J by 1 base. The CDR3 here is CATSDPSGGSYNEQFF. CDR3 nucleotides: TGTGCCACCAGTGACCCGTCCGGGGGGTCCTACAATGAGCAGTTCTTC.

This chain joins TRBV15 and TRBJ2-7; 11 bases map to TRBD2. This CDR3 region has 14 residues. The germline V gene encodes CDR1 LNHNV and CDR2 YYDKDF (reference sequence). J was trimmed by 12 bases and V by 3 bases; bases with no gene match: 10. Here the CDR3 DNA reads TGTGCCACCAGCAGTCGGACTAGCGGGTCCGTGCGGTACTTC. It encodes CATSSRTSGSVRYF.

V gene TRBV12-3 or TRBV12-4 combines with J gene TRBJ1-2, with D perhaps matching TRBD1 (5 bases). The CDR3 is 13 amino acids. With 5 bases removed from V and 3 bases from J, the gap between germline ends came to 10 bases. In nucleotides, the CDR3 is TGTGCCAGCAGTCCCGCGGGGGACTATGGCTACACCTTC. It specifies CASSPAGDYGYTF.

The chain recombines TRBV2 with TRBJ2-5, with 8 nucleotides matching TRBD2. The ends lost 1 base at V and 5 bases at J; junction bases unmatched: 6. Germline V gene data show CDR1 as SNHLY and CDR2 as FYNNEI. The CDR3 spans 15 residues. The CDR3 spells CASSEEGSGGETQYF. CDR3 nucleotide sequence: TGTGCCAGCAGTGAAGAGGGCTCGGGAGGGGAGACCCAGTACTTC.